This T cell receptor (beta chain) stems from a study of blood T cell repertoires in COVID-19. Here immunoSEQ multiplex PCR was the method, and the copy in TCRdb shows in-frame clones only, minus some. Of under 200,000 clones listed, around nine tenths are singletons. CDR1 is GTSNPN, CDR2 SVGIG, per germline (reference sequence). Trimming pared 3 bases from V and 0 bases from J, leaving 15 bases between. This CDR3 is 15 amino acids long. The sample was peripheral blood. This TCR came from a man aged 18 to 29 with active or convalescent COVID-19. V usage is TRBV30 and J usage is TRBJ2-7; D ambiguous. The CDR3 loop is CAWSTFKSSSYEQYF. In DNA, the CDR3 is TGTGCCTGGAGCACATTTAAATCAAGCTCCTACGAGCAGTACTTC.